These 12 T cell receptor beta chains came from one sample sequenced in a study of blood T cells in healthy people across ages. The use of a sample-barcoded 5' primer and a J-beta primer mix characterized a second PCR of about 6 to 12 cycles. TCRdb fed the 5' RACE reads into MiXCR, producing one record per CDR3 protein. The table lists some 890,000 distinct CDR3 sequences, 25% to 35% of them singletons. These data are also associated with another study on T cells of mothers and their children.

The material sequenced was blood. The receptor set was obtained from a woman aged 40 to 50 in good health.

This clonotype was picked up many times. The gene calls are TRBV12-3 or TRBV12-4 and TRBJ2-7; the match to TRBD1 covers 8 bases. The CDR3 covers 13 residues. V was pared by 4 bases and J by 3 bases, with 2 bases of the junction left unmatched. The CDR3: CASSSGGFYEQYF. As DNA, the CDR3 is TGTGCCAGCAGTTCAGGGGGCTTCTACGAGCAGTACTTC.

The chain combines TRBV20-1 with TRBJ1-5, with D uncertain. The CDR3 has 12 residues. The germline V gene encodes CDR1 DFQATT and CDR2 SNEGSKA (reference sequence). The CDR3 region is CRAGRLNQPQHF. The DNA for the CDR3 is TGCAGGGCTGGACGACTGAATCAGCCCCAGCATTTT.

The sample holds many counts of this clonotype. The gene calls are TRBV20-1 and TRBJ2-3, with unresolved D. This CDR3 comprises 12 residues. V lost 0 bases, J lost 6 bases, and 7 bases lay in between. Germline CDR1 reads DFQATT; CDR2 reads SNEGSKA (reference sequence). CDR3 sequence reads: CSARDRKDTQYF. The CDR3 nucleotides are TGCAGTGCTAGAGATAGGAAGGATACGCAGTATTTT.

This clonotype occurred a few times. Here the CDR3 reads CASSLARGLAGGASYNEQFF. In nucleotides, the CDR3 is TGTGCCAGCAGCTTAGCGCGTGGACTAGCGGGGGGGGCCTCCTACAATGAGCAGTTCTTC. The genes are TRBV7-2 and TRBJ2-1; 15 positions agree with TRBD2. The CDR3 covers 20 residues. Germline V gene data show CDR1 as SGHTA and CDR2 as FQGNSA. The J segment lost 0 bases and the V segment lost 0 bases, leaving 6 bases of the junction unmatched.

About this clonotype: The CDR3 does not end in the conserved phenylalanine or tryptophan, so this is likely a read error. The CDR3 DNA follows: TGTGCCAGCAGCCTTACTACAGGCTCCTACGAGCAGTACTTA. This sequence encodes CASSLTTGSYEQYL. This chain links TRBV7-8 with TRBJ2-7; tentatively, D is TRBD1 (5 bases). The CDR3 runs 14 residues. V was cut by 5 bases and J by 0 bases, with 11 bases left in between. Germline V gives CDR1 SGHVS, CDR2 FQNEAQ.

This chain joins TRBV28 and TRBJ1-5, with 7 nucleotides matching TRBD1. V dropped 5 bases and J dropped 7; count of bases not matched to a gene: 8. CDR3 length equals 14 residues. Germline CDR1 is MDHEN and CDR2 is SYDVKM. The CDR3 sequence is CASSPGRGRQPQHF. DNA for the CDR3: TGTGCCAGCAGTCCGGGCAGGGGGAGACAGCCCCAGCATTTT.

The chain recombines TRBV20-1 with TRBJ2-3; TRBD1 or TRBD2 may be the D gene (5 bases each). The germline gives CDR1 DFQATT, CDR2 SNEGSKA (reference sequence). CDR3 length equals 15 residues. Trimming removed 3 bases from V and 1 base from J, with 14 bases in between. The CDR3 DNA sequence: TGCAGTGCTAGGGGCAGCGAGGGACGCACAGATACGCAGTATTTT. As protein: CSARGSEGRTDTQYF.

There are a few counts of this clonotype. The chain combines TRBV28 with TRBJ2-4; D unclear. The CDR3 has 12 residues. CDR1 is MDHEN and CDR2 is SYDVKM in the germline V gene. Trimming left V 3 bases short and J 7 bases short, with 7 bases between. The CDR3 bases are TGTGCCAGCAGTTTGTCTATCAACATTCAGTACTTC. It yields the protein CASSLSINIQYF. Filled out from reference TRBV28 and TRBJ2-4, the complete variable domain reads DVKVTQSSRYLVKRTGEKVFLECVQDMDHENMFWYRQDPGLGLRLIYFSYDVKMKEKGDIPEGYSVSREKKERFSLILESASTNQTSMYLCASSLSINIQYFGAGTRLSVL.

The chain joins TRBV7-9 to TRBJ1-2; a weak D match, TRBD1 (5 bases). The germline V and J ends were trimmed by 3 bases and 3 bases, with 11 bases remaining between them. The CDR3 is made up of 14 amino acids. CDR1 and CDR2 (germline): SEHNR, FQNEAQ (reference sequence). CDR3 coding DNA: TGTGCCAGCAGCTTCCGGCAGGGCTACTATGGCTACACCTTC. This sequence encodes CASSFRQGYYGYTF. Variable domain in full (rest from reference TRBV7-9 and TRBJ1-2): DTGVSQNPRHKITKRGQNVTFRCDPISEHNRLYWYRQTLGQGPEFLTYFQNEAQLEKSRLLSDRFSAERPKGSFSTLEIQRTEQGDSAMYLCASSFRQGYYGYTFGSGTRLTVV.

This clonotype was observed a few times. The chain links TRBV6-6 to TRBJ2-3, with D unclear. CDR1 MNHNY and CDR2 SVGAGI come from the germline V gene (reference sequence). This CDR3 contains 11 residues. V lost 6 bases, J lost 6 bases, and 7 bases lay in between. Written as DNA, the CDR3 is TGTGCCAGCAGGTACGGGGATACGCAGTATTTT. Its translation is CASRYGDTQYF.

The chain joins TRBV4-3 to TRBJ1-6; D gene uncertain. The germline V gene has CDR1 LGHNA and CDR2 YSLEER. CDR3 length equals 14 residues. The ends were cut back, 4 bases at V and 7 bases at J, with 11 bases in the middle. CDR3: CASSLPGTNSPLHF. The CDR3 bases are TGCGCCAGCAGCCTTCCCGGTACCAATTCACCCCTCCACTTT.

The chain carries TRBV7-2 and TRBJ2-3; 7 nucleotides line up with TRBD1. This CDR3 region has 15 residues. V shed 5 bases, J shed 4 bases, and the junction held 9 bases outside the gene matches. CDR1 is SGHTA and CDR2 is FQGNSA in the germline V gene. This CDR3 is CASSRGGDFSDTQYF. The CDR3 DNA reads TGTGCCAGCAGCCGAGGGGGCGATTTTTCAGATACGCAGTATTTT.